One sample yielded the 31 T cell receptor beta chains listed below, sequenced in a study of cytomegalovirus exposure and HLA in healthy donors. The PCR employed 60 Vbeta primers together with 13 Jbeta primers. The data were produced by immunoSEQ multiplex PCR, yet TCRdb's version contains in-frame clones alone and is incomplete. The sample has 100,000 or so clones, roughly two thirds seen once; the top ten hold over 2%. Sequenced: PBMCs. These receptors were taken from a man aged 45-65 years in good health and CMV-seronegative.

This clone was found a few times. This same CDR3 is encoded by further DNA sequences in the sample. This chain uses TRBV18 with TRBJ2-5, with 9 bases that match TRBD2. Germline assignment: CDR1 KGHSH and CDR2 LQKENI. This CDR3 contains 14 residues. Losses at the gene ends were 0 bases for V and 5 bases for J; bases not matched to a gene: 1. The CDR3 DNA is TGTGCCAGCTCACCACCGGGACTAGCCGAGACCCAGTACTTC. It encodes CASSPPGLAETQYF.

This clone turned up a few times. The chain uses TRBV9 and TRBJ2-3; possibly TRBD2 for D (7 bases). V dropped 1 base and J dropped 4 bases, with 13 bases sitting between them. This CDR3 region has 15 residues. Germline V gene data show CDR1 as SGDLS and CDR2 as YYNGEE. The CDR3 DNA reads as TGTGCCAGCAGCGTACTGGGGGCGGGGGCAGATACGCAGTATTTT. Residues: CASSVLGAGADTQYF. Variable domain in full (rest from reference TRBV9 and TRBJ2-3): DSGVTQTPKHLITATGQRVTLRCSPRSGDLSVYWYQQSLDQGLQFLIQYYNGEERAKGNILERFSAQQFPDLHSELNLSSLELGDSALYFCASSVLGAGADTQYFGPGTRLTVL.

This chain links TRBV30 with TRBJ1-1; 7 bases are a match to TRBD1. CDR1 and CDR2 from the germline V gene are GTSNPN and SVGIG (reference sequence). The CDR3 spans 15 residues. V trimming: 1 base; J trimming: 5 bases; junction bases outside the gene matches: 10. The CDR3 DNA follows: TGTGCCTGGAGTGGGAACAGGGGCCTTGGGACTGAAGCTTTCTTT. This gives the protein CAWSGNRGLGTEAFF.

The chain recombines TRBV7-9 with TRBJ1-3, with 8 positions matching TRBD1. Germline V gene sequence: CDR1 SEHNR, CDR2 FQNEAQ (reference sequence). The CDR3 length is 17 residues. The V and J ends lost 1 base and 4 bases, in that order; junction bases with no gene match: 9. The CDR3 spells CASSLGTGTAAGNTIYF. DNA of the CDR3: TGTGCCAGCAGCTTAGGGACAGGGACGGCGGCCGGAAACACCATATATTTT. Looking up the rest from reference TRBV7-9 and TRBJ1-3 gives the full variable domain: DTGVSQNPRHKITKRGQNVTFRCDPISEHNRLYWYRQTLGQGPEFLTYFQNEAQLEKSRLLSDRFSAERPKGSFSTLEIQRTEQGDSAMYLCASSLGTGTAAGNTIYFGEGSWLTVV.

The chain recombines TRBV2 with TRBJ2-3; D is undetermined. Trimming shortened V by 5 bases and J by 4 bases, and 10 bases separated the two germline ends. Germline V gives CDR1 SNHLY, CDR2 FYNNEI. This CDR3 is 13 amino acids long. In DNA, the CDR3 is TGTGCCAGCAGTCCAGCTGACTCAGATACGCAGTATTTT. It translates to CASSPADSDTQYF.

The gene calls are TRBV27 and TRBJ1-3; 10 bases are shared with TRBD1. CDR1 MNHEY and CDR2 SMNVEV come from the germline V gene (reference sequence). CDR3 size: 17 residues. The V and J ends lost 4 bases and 0 bases, in that order; junction bases with no gene match: 6. The CDR3: CASSWDRGDCSGNTIYF. The CDR3 DNA reads as TGTGCCAGCAGTTGGGACAGGGGAGATTGCTCTGGAAACACCATATATTTT.

The CDR3 sequence is CASSNSTGFAGEAFF. In nucleotides, the CDR3 is TGTGCCAGCAGCAACTCCACAGGGTTTGCAGGTGAAGCTTTCTTT. The V gene is TRBV7-3, the J gene TRBJ1-1; D is perhaps TRBD1 (6 bases). Trimming left V 5 bases short and J 7 bases short, with 20 bases between. Per germline, CDR1 SGHTA and CDR2 FQGTGA. The CDR3 runs to 15 residues.

This clone showed up just a few times. The chain couples TRBV27 to TRBJ2-7, with 8 positions matching TRBD1. There are 15 residues in the CDR3. The V gene's germline CDR1 is MNHEY and CDR2 SMNVEV (reference sequence). V lost 2 bases to trimming and J lost 0 bases; unmatched junction nucleotides: 3. The CDR3 DNA sequence: TGTGCCAGCAGTTTAGCCGGGACAGGCTCCTACGAGCAGTACTTC. Protein product: CASSLAGTGSYEQYF.

The chain uses TRBV5-1 and TRBJ1-3; 7 bases agree with TRBD1. Germline assignment: CDR1 SGHRS and CDR2 YFSETQ. The junction had 3 bases not matched to a gene; V was cut back by 0 bases and J by 3 bases. The CDR3 extends over 15 amino acids. The CDR3 DNA reads as TGCGCCAGCAGCTTGGAAGGGGGCGGTGGAAACACCATATATTTT. It is translated as CASSLEGGGGNTIYF.

The chain recombines TRBV19 with TRBJ1-3; D uncertain. This CDR3 region has 16 residues. V was cut by 4 bases and J by 4 bases, with 17 bases left in between. Germline CDR1 and CDR2: LNHDA and SQIVND (reference sequence). CDR3 loop: CASSTSTVKRGNTIYF. The CDR3, as DNA: TGTGCCAGTAGTACCTCGACCGTCAAGCGGGGAAACACCATATATTTT.

The table lists this clone with a few counts. The chain has TRBV7-9 and TRBJ2-7; 7 nucleotides align to TRBD1. Germline V gene sequence: CDR1 SEHNR, CDR2 FQNEAQ (reference sequence). The CDR3 contains 15 residues. With V trimmed by 5 bases and J by 2 bases, 9 bases remained unmatched. The CDR3, as DNA: TGTGCCAGCAGCCTCCCCGGGACAGCTCCCTACGAGCAGTACTTC. Translated: CASSLPGTAPYEQYF.

The genes are TRBV4-2 and TRBJ1-4; D might be TRBD1 (5 bases). With 0 bases removed from V and 8 bases from J, the gap between germline ends came to 13 bases. CDR1 is LGHNA and CDR2 is YNFKEQ in the germline V gene. This CDR3 has 15 residues. The CDR3 is CASSQEYRREEKLFF. For the CDR3, the DNA is TGTGCCAGCAGCCAAGAATACAGGCGAGAAGAAAAACTGTTTTTT.

This clone was seen a single time. This sequence joins TRBV7-6 and TRBJ1-1; 10 nucleotides line up with TRBD1. The CDR3 is 14 amino acids. V shed 4 bases and J 5 bases; nucleotides not matched to a gene: 4. CDR1 is SGHVS and CDR2 is FNYEAQ in the germline V gene. The CDR3 spells CASSSTGGLTEAFF. CDR3 in DNA: TGTGCCAGCAGCTCGACAGGGGGCTTGACTGAAGCTTTCTTT.

The chain is built from TRBV18 and TRBJ1-4, with D uncertain. V lost 3 bases, J lost 7 bases, and 15 bases lay in between. Per the germline V gene, CDR1 is KGHSH and CDR2 is LQKENI. This CDR3 comprises 15 residues. The CDR3 nucleotides read TGTGCCAGCTCACCCTTGGAGGGAGACTCTGAAAAACTGTTTTTT. This codes for CASSPLEGDSEKLFF. The whole variable domain, filled in from reference TRBV18 and TRBJ1-4, reads NAGVMQNPRHLVRRRGQEARLRCSPMKGHSHVYWYRQLPEEGLKFMVYLQKENIIDESGMPKERFSAEFPKEGPSILRIQQVVRGDSAAYFCASSPLEGDSEKLFFGSGTQLSVL.

V and J are TRBV28 and TRBJ1-4; D is possibly TRBD1 (5 bases). Trimming removed 1 base at V and 8 bases at J, with 14 bases between. The CDR3 is made up of 15 amino acids. Germline V gives CDR1 MDHEN, CDR2 SYDVKM. CDR3 sequence (DNA): TGTGCCAGCAGTTTATTCCCGGGGGTGGAGGAAAAACTGTTTTTT. This translates into CASSLFPGVEEKLFF.

The chain employs TRBV9 and TRBJ2-2; 10 nucleotides line up with TRBD1. V shed 2 bases and J 5 bases; nucleotides not matched to a gene: 9. Germline CDR1 and CDR2: SGDLS and YYNGEE. The CDR3 loop spans 17 amino acids. The CDR3 sequence is CASSVTFRTGGTGELFF. In nucleotides, the CDR3 is TGTGCCAGCAGCGTCACGTTCCGGACAGGGGGTACCGGGGAGCTGTTTTTT.

This chain connects TRBV15 to TRBJ2-2, with D uncertain. This CDR3 comprises 16 residues. CDR1 LNHNV and CDR2 YYDKDF come from the germline V gene (reference sequence). Trimming pared 0 bases from V and 2 bases from J, leaving 10 bases between. In nucleotides, the CDR3 is TGTGCCACCAGCAGAGAGGTTAACATCAACACCGGGGAGCTGTTTTTT. Residues: CATSREVNINTGELFF.

This clone was recorded once. This chain links TRBV5-1 with TRBJ2-3; 8 positions match TRBD2. The CDR3 has 17 residues. Germline V gives CDR1 SGHRS, CDR2 YFSETQ. V was pared by 0 bases and J by 5 bases, with 11 bases of the junction left unmatched. CDR3 bases: TGCGCCAGCAGCTTGGAGTACAAGCGGGAGTTCAGAGATACGCAGTATTTT. Amino acid sequence: CASSLEYKREFRDTQYF.

The gene calls are TRBV5-1 and TRBJ1-2; 7 nucleotides align to TRBD1. With V trimmed by 4 bases and J by 2 bases, 5 bases remained unmatched. In germline, CDR1 is SGHRS, CDR2 YFSETQ. The CDR3 length is 14 residues. The CDR3 loop is CASSTGAPNYGYTF. In nucleotides, the CDR3 is TGCGCCAGCAGCACAGGGGCACCAAACTATGGCTACACCTTC.

The chain has TRBV27 and TRBJ2-1, with a weak D call TRBD2 (6 bases). With 5 bases removed from V and 0 bases from J, the gap between germline ends came to 14 bases. Germline CDR1 reads MNHEY; CDR2 reads SMNVEV (reference sequence). The CDR3 totals 16 residues. The chain's CDR3 is CASSLGLGGSYNEQFF. CDR3 sequence (DNA): TGTGCCAGCAGTCTCGGACTGGGGGGCTCCTACAATGAGCAGTTCTTC.

The chain has TRBV5-6 and TRBJ2-2; D is uncertain. Germline V gene lookup returns CDR1 SGHDT and CDR2 YYEEEE. The V and J ends lost 4 bases and 3 bases respectively, with 7 bases between them. The CDR3 is 13 residues long. The CDR3 DNA sequence: TGTGCCAGCAGCCTGACTCACACCGGGGAGCTGTTTTTT. Translating gives CASSLTHTGELFF.

The J gene is TRBJ2-1, the V gene TRBV28; 7 nucleotides align to TRBD2. The V segment lost 3 bases and the J segment 10 bases; nucleotides outside the gene matches: 15. Germline V gene lookup returns CDR1 MDHEN and CDR2 SYDVKM. This CDR3 region has 16 residues. The CDR3 DNA reads TGTGCCAGCAGTTTGATAAATGCGCTAGCGGTCTGCGAGCAGTTCTTC. Translated: CASSLINALAVCEQFF.

This clone was seen only a few times. The chain employs TRBV28 and TRBJ2-7; 7 nucleotides align to TRBD1. V dropped 6 bases and J dropped 3; count of bases not matched to a gene: 8. Germline CDR1 is MDHEN and CDR2 is SYDVKM. The CDR3 length is 14 residues. The CDR3 loop reads CASSLTGPNYEQYF. The CDR3 DNA reads as TGTGCCAGCAGCCTGACAGGGCCTAACTACGAGCAGTACTTC.

In this sample, this clone turned up once. The V and J genes are TRBV6-1 and TRBJ2-7, with D tentatively TRBD1 (6 bases). Trimming stripped 5 bases from V and 3 bases from J, with 17 bases between. The CDR3 is 15 residues long. Looked up from germline, CDR1 is MNHNS and CDR2 is SASEGT. CDR3 in amino acids: CASSIPLKGVYEQYF. CDR3 DNA sequence: TGTGCCAGCAGTATCCCCCTCAAGGGGGTCTACGAGCAGTACTTC.

The chain joins TRBV7-2 to TRBJ2-5; 9 bases agree with TRBD2. The CDR3 is 15 amino acids. Per the germline V gene, CDR1 is SGHTA and CDR2 is FQGNSA. The J segment lost 5 bases and the V segment lost 3 bases, leaving 7 bases of the junction unmatched. This CDR3 reads CASSFRLADWETQYF. CDR3 in DNA: TGTGCCAGCAGCTTTCGACTAGCGGATTGGGAGACCCAGTACTTC. Variable domain in full (rest from reference TRBV7-2 and TRBJ2-5): GAGVSQSPSNKVTEKGKDVELRCDPISGHTALYWYRQSLGQGLEFLIYFQGNSAPDKSGLPSDRFSAERTGGSVSTLTIQRTQQEDSAVYLCASSFRLADWETQYFGPGTRLLVL.

The J gene is TRBJ1-5, the V gene TRBV6-5; 9 bases line up with TRBD1. The V segment lost 4 bases and the J segment 6 bases; nucleotides outside the gene matches: 4. CDR3 size: 14 residues. Germline CDR1 reads MNHEY; CDR2 reads SVGAGI. For the CDR3, the DNA is TGTGCCAGCAGTTTGGGACAGGGCAGTCAGCCCCAGCATTTT. As protein: CASSLGQGSQPQHF.

The chain couples TRBV7-6 to TRBJ1-6, with 8 bases identical to TRBD1. Trimming removed 3 bases from V and 8 bases from J; junction bases left unmatched: 3. Germline assignment: CDR1 SGHVS and CDR2 FNYEAQ. CDR3 length: 14 residues. As DNA, the CDR3 is TGTGCCAGCAGCTTCGGGACAGGAGATTCACCCCTCCACTTT. It encodes CASSFGTGDSPLHF.

The chain combines TRBV6-1 with TRBJ2-3, with 10 bases matching TRBD2. V lost 10 bases, J lost 2 bases, and 6 bases stayed unmatched. The CDR3 runs 14 residues. Germline V gene data show CDR1 as MNHNS and CDR2 as SASEGT. The CDR3 DNA sequence: TGTGCCACCAAGACTAGCGGGTACACAGATACGCAGTATTTT. It translates to CATKTSGYTDTQYF.

The chain couples TRBV19 to TRBJ2-7; 9 bases match TRBD1. CDR1 LNHDA and CDR2 SQIVND come from the germline V gene (reference sequence). With V trimmed by 6 bases and J by 2 bases, 11 bases remained unmatched. This CDR3 spans 16 amino acids. CDR3 DNA: TGTGCCAGTAGCTTCACAGGGGGCGGCGTCCCCTACGAGCAGTACTTC. Translated: CASSFTGGGVPYEQYF. The full variable domain, rest sourced from reference TRBV19 and TRBJ2-7, is DGGITQSPKYLFRKEGQNVTLSCEQNLNHDAMYWYRQDPGQGLRLIYYSQIVNDFQKGDIAEGYSVSREKKESFPLTVTSAQKNPTAFYLCASSFTGGGVPYEQYFGPGTRLTVT.

This clone was seen ten or more times. The chain couples TRBV4-2 to TRBJ2-7; 13 nucleotides match TRBD2. The CDR3 runs 16 residues. Losses at the gene ends were 2 bases for V and 7 bases for J; bases not matched to a gene: 8. Looked up from germline, CDR1 is LGHNA and CDR2 is YNFKEQ. The CDR3 nucleotides read TGTGCCAGCAGCCAATCTACTAGCGGGGGGGCGCGGGAGCAGTACTTC. Amino acid sequence: CASSQSTSGGAREQYF.

The table lists this clone with a count of one. The chain combines TRBV27 with TRBJ2-1, with a possible D match to TRBD2 (5 bases). Trimming left V 3 bases short and J 10 bases short, with 10 bases between. Looked up from germline, CDR1 is MNHEY and CDR2 is SMNVEV (reference sequence). The CDR3 loop spans 12 amino acids. In DNA form, the CDR3 reads TGTGCCAGCAGTTTCTCTACGGGGGAGCAGTTCTTC. Translation gives CASSFSTGEQFF.